Sequencing of this T cell receptor beta chain was carried out in a study of technical replicates of blood from a few donors. Trimming took 3 bases from V and 4 from J, leaving 10 bases between them. Germline-derived CDR1 and CDR2 are SQVTM and ANQGSEA. CDR3 size: 13 residues. Repertoires were generated with immunoSEQ multiplex PCR, while TCRdb's copy carries only in-frame clones and drops some. The table lists about 83,000 clones, roughly nine tenths of them singletons. The chain recombines TRBV29-1 with TRBJ2-1; TRBD1 might be the D (5 bases). The sequence derives from a human donor in good health. The sequenced sample was T cells isolated from PBMCs. CDR3 coding DNA: TGCAGCGTTGACAGGGCTGAATACAATGAGCAGTTCTTC. Translated: CSVDRAEYNEQFF.